This T cell receptor beta chain stems from a study of blood T cell repertoires in COVID-19. For the study at large: Italy, Spain and the United States were the sources of the convalescent and acute COVID-19 samples. The analysed material was cDNA or gDNA that came from T cells, B-cell-depleted T cells, or PBMCs.

Per germline, CDR1 MNHNY and CDR2 SVGAGI (reference sequence). V dropped 0 bases and J dropped 5 bases, with 8 bases sitting between them. There are 13 residues in the CDR3. During active infection, Seattle patients enrolled and were then monitored through disease. As originally analysed: Reference gene primers were amplified, and this amplification served to estimate nucleated cell counts. The table came from immunoSEQ multiplex PCR; TCRdb's copy has only in-frame clones and leaves some out. V and J calls and clone size come straight from that table; D and trimming were deduced from the DNA. The sample gives approximately 90,000 clones, about four fifths of which show up once; approximately 6.3% is in the top ten.

The genes are TRBV6-6 and TRBJ2-7, with D unresolved. The source material was peripheral blood. The clonotype comes from a man between 70 and 80 years old with COVID-19, enrolled during active disease. The CDR3 is CASSYSPENEQYF. The CDR3 nucleotides read TGTGCCAGCAGTTACTCTCCCGAGAACGAGCAGTACTTC.